These T cell receptor beta chains were read from a single sample in a study of blood T cell repertoires in COVID-19. Libraries were prepared by immunoSEQ multiplex PCR; TCRdb keeps only in-frame clonotypes and omits some of them. The table has some 30,000 clones, 88% seen once. Input material: peripheral blood. The receptors come from a woman between 70 and 85 years old with active COVID-19. Both conserved end residues are part of each CDR3. D genes are given only for firm matches. Only part of the rows carry a size: once, few, many, or a class if the clone is expanded.

V gene	J gene	D gene	clone size	CDR3 protein	CDR3 DNA
TRBV10-1	TRBJ2-4	NA	once	CASSESSAKNIQYF	TGCGCCAGCAGTGAGTCCTCTGCCAAAAACATTCAGTACTTC
TRBV24-1	TRBJ2-1	TRBD1	NA	CATSDGTGVEQFF	TGTGCCACCAGTGATGGGACAGGGGTCGAGCAGTTCTTC
TRBV6-5	TRBJ1-2	TRBD1	NA	CASSPGGWGYGYTF	TGTGCCAGCAGTCCAGGGGGCTGGGGCTATGGCTACACCTTC
TRBV2	TRBJ2-3	TRBD2	NA	CASRAGLAGEVREDTQYF	TGTGCCAGCAGGGCGGGACTAGCGGGGGAAGTCAGGGAAGATACGCAGTATTTT
TRBV9	TRBJ1-1	NA	once	CASSVSGVNTEAFF	TGTGCCAGCAGCGTTTCAGGGGTGAACACTGAAGCTTTCTTT
TRBV7-3	TRBJ2-5	TRBD2	NA	CASSLSSGVGTQYF	TGTGCCAGCAGCTTATCCAGCGGGGTCGGGACCCAGTACTTC
TRBV4-1	TRBJ2-7	NA	few	CASSLVGEAYEQYF	TGCGCCAGCAGCCTGGTGGGAGAGGCCTACGAGCAGTACTTC
TRBV7-9	TRBJ2-1	NA	NA	CASSPYTRDEQFF	TGTGCCAGCAGCCCGTACACTAGAGATGAGCAGTTCTTC
TRBV18	TRBJ2-3	TRBD1	once	CASSQGQGADTQYF	TGTGCCAGCTCCCAAGGACAGGGGGCAGATACGCAGTATTTT
TRBV2	TRBJ2-5	NA	NA	CASSEIGSSETQYF	TGTGCCAGCAGCGAAATAGGGAGTTCGGAGACCCAGTACTTC
TRBV9	TRBJ2-1	NA	NA	CASSVFGNYNEQFF	TGTGCCAGCAGCGTATTTGGCAATTACAATGAGCAGTTCTTC
TRBV28	TRBJ2-2	NA	NA	CASSSDSNTGELFF	TGTGCCAGCAGCAGTGACAGTAACACCGGGGAGCTGTTTTTT
TRBV11-2	TRBJ2-1	NA	NA	CASSPPFRDEQFF	TGTGCCAGCAGCCCACCGTTTAGAGATGAGCAGTTCTTC
TRBV4-1	TRBJ1-1	NA	NA	CASSLGVGVITEAFF	TGCGCCAGCAGCCTCGGGGTTGGGGTGATTACTGAAGCTTTCTTT
TRBV5-6	TRBJ2-7	NA	NA	CASSLVRQTYEQYF	TGTGCCAGCAGCTTGGTTCGTCAGACCTACGAGCAGTACTTC
TRBV19	TRBJ2-1	TRBD1	NA	CASSSVGDRGHNEQFF	TGTGCCAGTAGTTCGGTAGGGGACAGGGGACACAATGAGCAGTTCTTC
TRBV30	TRBJ1-1	NA	NA	CASKYLRGTEAFF	TGTGCCTCCAAATATCTAAGGGGCACTGAAGCTTTCTTT
TRBV29-1	TRBJ1-1	NA	once	CSVYHTSEAFF	TGCAGCGTTTATCACACCAGTGAAGCTTTCTTT
TRBV6-5	TRBJ1-3	NA	NA	CASSSVGGRSGNTIYF	TGTGCCAGCAGTTCTGTTGGAGGCCGCTCTGGAAACACCATATATTTT
TRBV11-2	TRBJ2-1	NA	NA	CASSLETVGARNEQFF	TGTGCCAGCAGCTTAGAGACGGTGGGGGCGCGAAATGAGCAGTTCTTC
TRBV28	TRBJ1-4	NA	NA	CASSYGGANEKLFF	TGTGCCAGCAGTTACGGGGGGGCAAATGAAAAACTGTTTTTT
TRBV10-1	TRBJ2-7	TRBD1	few	CASSPGQGDEQYF	TGCGCCAGCAGCCCGGGACAGGGGGACGAGCAGTACTTC
TRBV27	TRBJ2-3	TRBD2	NA	CASSPYSGSTDTQYF	TGTGCCAGCAGCCCCTATAGCGGGAGCACAGATACGCAGTATTTT
TRBV2	TRBJ2-5	NA	NA	CASSGSHERGETQYF	TGTGCCAGCAGTGGATCCCATGAAAGGGGGGAGACCCAGTACTTC
TRBV9	TRBJ2-2	NA	NA	CASSKGPLASVTGELFF	TGTGCCAGCAGCAAGGGTCCTCTAGCTTCAGTTACCGGGGAGCTGTTTTTT
TRBV24-1	TRBJ1-2	NA	NA	CATSDSGLITYTF	TGTGCCACCAGTGATTCGGGACTCATAACCTACACCTTC
TRBV5-1	TRBJ1-2	NA	NA	CASSGRVESNYGYTF	TGCGCCAGCAGCGGCAGGGTAGAGTCTAACTATGGCTACACCTTC
TRBV28	TRBJ1-5	TRBD1	NA	CASRTQGFQPQHF	TGTGCCAGCAGGACACAGGGGTTTCAGCCCCAGCATTTT
TRBV5-1	TRBJ2-4	TRBD2	NA	CASSLVPSGGINIQYF	TGCGCCAGCAGCTTGGTGCCTAGCGGGGGGATAAACATTCAGTACTTC
TRBV5-1	TRBJ2-5	NA	few	CASSLADQGGTQYF	TGCGCCAGCAGCTTGGCTGACCAGGGGGGGACCCAGTACTTC
TRBV28	TRBJ2-3	NA	NA	CALGGRERGTDTQYF	TGTGCCCTTGGGGGGCGGGAGCGGGGAACAGATACGCAGTATTTT
TRBV28	TRBJ1-1	NA	NA	CASSKREGDPAFF	TGTGCCAGCAGTAAGCGGGAAGGGGACCCAGCTTTCTTT
TRBV5-6	TRBJ2-7	TRBD2	medium-sized	CASSATGLAGDYEQYF	TGTGCCAGCAGCGCTACGGGACTAGCGGGGGACTACGAGCAGTACTTC
TRBV5-1	TRBJ1-5	NA	few	CASSFGGLFNQPQHF	TGCGCCAGCAGCTTTGGGGGGTTATTCAATCAGCCCCAGCATTTT
TRBV6-5	TRBJ2-7	TRBD2	once	CASSRGRGASYEQYF	TGTGCCAGCAGTCGGGGGCGGGGGGCCTCCTACGAGCAGTACTTC
TRBV2	TRBJ2-7	NA	NA	CASSEQAMFYEQYF	TGTGCCAGCAGTGAACAGGCCATGTTCTACGAGCAGTACTTC
TRBV5-1	TRBJ2-2	TRBD2	NA	CASSLASGGAGELFF	TGCGCCAGCAGCTTGGCCAGCGGGGGGGCCGGGGAGCTGTTTTTT
TRBV9	TRBJ2-1	TRBD2	NA	CASSDSGGHSYNEQFF	TGTGCCAGCAGCGATAGCGGGGGACACTCCTACAATGAGCAGTTCTTC
TRBV4-1	TRBJ1-2	NA	NA	CASSQGERTNYGYTF	TGCGCCAGCAGCCAAGGGGAGCGGACTAACTATGGCTACACCTTC
TRBV9	TRBJ2-1	TRBD2	few	CASSVEPSGLYNEQFF	TGTGCCAGCAGCGTAGAGCCTAGCGGGCTCTACAATGAGCAGTTCTTC
TRBV11-3	TRBJ2-7	NA	NA	CASSWSYEQYF	TGTGCCAGCAGCTGGAGTTACGAGCAGTACTTC
TRBV18	TRBJ2-7	NA	NA	CASSSGRDFYEQYF	TGTGCCAGCTCCTCCGGACGGGATTTCTACGAGCAGTACTTC